Listed below are T cell receptor beta chains from one sample, sequenced in a study of blood T cell repertoires in COVID-19. The table came from immunoSEQ multiplex PCR; TCRdb's copy has only in-frame clones and leaves some out. The top ten clones hold 4.1% of a sample with a few hundred thousand clones, around 80% of them seen once. Source material: PBMCs or T cells enriched from blood (not recorded which). The receptors were sampled from a man aged 25-45 years with acute COVID-19. The CDR3 runs from the conserved cysteine through the conserved F or W. A D gene is named only where the DNA matches it firmly. Size tells how often a clone was seen (once, few, many) or the class of an expanded clone, and some rows leave it out.

D gene	V gene	clone size	J gene	CDR3 length	CDR3 DNA	CDR3 protein
NA	TRBV7-8	NA	TRBJ2-6	17	TGTGCCAGCAGCTCTCGGTGGCGAGGCGCTGGGGCCAACGTCCTGACTTTC	CASSSRWRGAGANVLTF
NA	TRBV5-1	NA	TRBJ1-4	16	TGCGCCAGCAGCTTGGCCACCAGTGCAACTAATGAAAAACTGTTTTTT	CASSLATSATNEKLFF
TRBD1	TRBV7-2	few	TRBJ1-2	16	TGTGCCAGCAGCTTTCGGGACAGAGGGACTAACTATGGCTACACCTTC	CASSFRDRGTNYGYTF
NA	TRBV28	NA	TRBJ2-3	17	TGTGCCAGCAGTTCCTCATCAAGCACACTATGGACAGATACGCAGTATTTT	CASSSSSSTLWTDTQYF
NA	TRBV18	NA	TRBJ1-1	12	TGTGCCAGCTCACCCCTGAGCACTGAAGCTTTCTTT	CASSPLSTEAFF
TRBD1	TRBV5-4	NA	TRBJ1-4	13	TGTGCCAGCAGGACAGGGGAGGGTGAAAAACTGTTTTTT	CASRTGEGEKLFF
NA	TRBV29-1	few	TRBJ1-5	12	TGCAGCGTTGGGGACTTCAATCAGCCCCAGCATTTT	CSVGDFNQPQHF
TRBD1	TRBV2	NA	TRBJ1-2	15	TGTGCCAGCAGAGGAATTCGAGGGGGCGTCGGTGGCTACACCTTC	CASRGIRGGVGGYTF
NA	TRBV19	few	TRBJ1-1	13	TGTGCCAGTAATATCGGGAGCCGGACTGAAGCTTTCTTT	CASNIGSRTEAFF
NA	TRBV6-5	NA	TRBJ2-1	16	TGTGCCAGCAGTTACTCGAGAAGCGCCTCCTACAATGAGCAGTTCTTC	CASSYSRSASYNEQFF
TRBD1	TRBV2	NA	TRBJ1-1	13	TGTGCCAGCATTTACAGGGGTAGCACTGAAGCTTTCTTT	CASIYRGSTEAFF
NA	TRBV19	NA	TRBJ2-1	16	TGTGCCAGCGGGGGCGGGGGCTCGAGCTCCTACAATGAGCAGTTCTTC	CASGGGGSSSYNEQFF
TRBD1	TRBV2	NA	TRBJ2-6	17	TGTGCCAGCAGCCCGGGACAGGGACGATCCGGGGCCAACGTCCTGACTTTC	CASSPGQGRSGANVLTF
NA	TRBV4-1	once	TRBJ1-2	15	TGCGCCAGCAGCCAGGCTAGAACTGCTAACTATGGCTACACCTTC	CASSQARTANYGYTF
NA	TRBV12-3/TRBV12-4	NA	TRBJ1-2	13	TGTGCCAGCAGTTCAGGGACAAGCTATGGCTACACCTTC	CASSSGTSYGYTF
NA	TRBV7-8	NA	TRBJ1-2	14	TGTGCCAGCAGCTTGGCAGCGGGTCAGGATGGCTACACCTTC	CASSLAAGQDGYTF
NA	TRBV27	NA	TRBJ1-2	13	TGTGCCAGCAGTCTTGGACAGAACTATGGCTACACCTTC	CASSLGQNYGYTF
TRBD1	TRBV18	NA	TRBJ1-1	12	TGTGCCAGCTCCTCGACAGGGACTGAAGCTTTCTTT	CASSSTGTEAFF
TRBD2	TRBV3-1/TRBV3-2	NA	TRBJ2-1	16	TGTGCCAGCAGCCCGTTCGGAGCGGGGGGTTACAATGAGCAGTTCTTC	CASSPFGAGGYNEQFF
NA	TRBV12-1	NA	TRBJ1-1	13	TGTGCCAGCAGCCCAAGGGGAATCACTGAAGCTTTCTTT	CASSPRGITEAFF
TRBD1	TRBV3-1/TRBV3-2	NA	TRBJ1-1	15	TGTGCCAGCAGCCAACACGGGACAGGGGGTACTGAAGCTTTCTTT	CASSQHGTGGTEAFF
TRBD1	TRBV2	once	TRBJ1-5	15	TGTGCCAGCAGAGGGGACAGGGGGGACAGTCAGCCCCAGCATTTT	CASRGDRGDSQPQHF